This TCR beta chain was captured by sequencing in a study of neurological immune-mediated disorders. This clonotype has at least ten counts. Its antigen remains unidentified. Stored at -80 C, 2 million PBMCs were the source of the unsorted libraries. 5'RACE employing 10-nucleotide random UMIs yielded the cDNA. Every sequencing run returned over 170 million TCR-beta sequences, which were derived from 15-18 subjects. TCRdb independently ran MiXCR on the 5' RACE reads; one entry per CDR3 protein. The sample includes roughly 50,000 distinct CDR3 sequences, approximately 10% seen only once; the top ten take roughly 5.2%. Study-wide points: No CDR3 amino acid sequences were shared by expanded clones across subjects, suggesting private repertoires in all groups.

The sequence derives from a man between 65 and 85 years old with HTLV-1-associated myelopathy (HAM/TSP). The sequenced sample was PBMCs.

CDR3 protein: CSVVLDRHPYEQYF. In nucleotides, the CDR3 is TGCAGCGTTGTATTGGACAGACACCCCTACGAGCAGTACTTC. The V gene is TRBV29-1, the J gene TRBJ2-7; D is perhaps TRBD1 (6 bases). V dropped 4 bases and J dropped 2 bases, with 15 bases sitting between them. The CDR3 runs to 14 residues. Germline loops: CDR1 SQVTM, CDR2 ANQGSEA.